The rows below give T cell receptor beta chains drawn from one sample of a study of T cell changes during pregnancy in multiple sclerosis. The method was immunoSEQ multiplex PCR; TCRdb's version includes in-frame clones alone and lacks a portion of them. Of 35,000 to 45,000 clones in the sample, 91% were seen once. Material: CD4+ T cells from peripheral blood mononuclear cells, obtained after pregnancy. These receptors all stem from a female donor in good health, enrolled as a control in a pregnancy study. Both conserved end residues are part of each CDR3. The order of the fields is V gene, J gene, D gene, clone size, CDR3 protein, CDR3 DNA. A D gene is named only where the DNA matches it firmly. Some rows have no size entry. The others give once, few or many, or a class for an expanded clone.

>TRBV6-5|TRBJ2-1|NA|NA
CASNPGTRSYNEQFF
TGTGCCAGCAATCCCGGGACACGATCCTACAATGAGCAGTTCTTC
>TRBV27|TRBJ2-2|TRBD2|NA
CASSPGLAGGRGTGELFF
TGTGCCAGCAGTCCAGGACTAGCGGGAGGGCGCGGCACCGGGGAGCTGTTTTTT
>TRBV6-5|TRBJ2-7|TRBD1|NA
CASSLRQGAYEQYF
TGTGCCAGCAGTCTGCGACAGGGGGCTTACGAGCAGTACTTC
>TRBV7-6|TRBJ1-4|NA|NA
CASSLESGETDEKLFF
TGTGCCAGCAGCTTAGAATCGGGGGAAACGGATGAAAAACTGTTTTTT
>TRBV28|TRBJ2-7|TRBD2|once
CASSSPSGSYEQYF
TGTGCCAGCAGTTCTCCTAGCGGGTCCTACGAGCAGTACTTC
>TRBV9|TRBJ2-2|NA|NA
CASSDHGTGELFF
TGTGCCAGCAGCGACCACGGCACCGGGGAGCTGTTTTTT
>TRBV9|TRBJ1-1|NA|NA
CASSVAGNTEAFF
TGTGCCAGCAGCGTAGCGGGGAACACTGAAGCTTTCTTT
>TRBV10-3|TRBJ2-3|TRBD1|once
CAISEGTGGTDTQYF
TGTGCCATCAGTGAAGGGACAGGAGGCACAGATACGCAGTATTTT
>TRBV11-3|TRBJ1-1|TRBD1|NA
CASSLGQGSRNTEAFF
TGTGCCAGCAGCTTGGGACAGGGATCTAGGAACACTGAAGCTTTCTTT
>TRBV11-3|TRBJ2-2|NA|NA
CASSLDPIGELFF
TGTGCCAGCAGCTTAGATCCCATCGGGGAGCTGTTTTTT
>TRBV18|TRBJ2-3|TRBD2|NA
CASFGLAGVRAPDTQYF
TGTGCCAGCTTTGGACTAGCGGGAGTTCGGGCACCAGATACGCAGTATTTT
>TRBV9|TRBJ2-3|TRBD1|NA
CASSVEPGTAADTQYF
TGTGCCAGCAGCGTAGAGCCCGGGACAGCGGCAGATACGCAGTATTTT
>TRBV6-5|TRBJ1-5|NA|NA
CASSYSFRSNQPQHF
TGTGCCAGCAGTTACTCCTTCAGAAGCAATCAGCCCCAGCATTTT
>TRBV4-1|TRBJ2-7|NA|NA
CASSQASSYEQYF
TGCGCCAGCAGCCAAGCTTCGAGTTACGAGCAGTACTTC
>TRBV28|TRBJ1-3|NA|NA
CASSPTPGNTIYF
TGTGCCAGCAGTCCCACTCCCGGAAACACCATATATTTT
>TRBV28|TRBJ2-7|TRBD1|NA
CASIPGQGAYEQYF
TGTGCCAGCATACCGGGACAGGGGGCTTACGAGCAGTACTTC
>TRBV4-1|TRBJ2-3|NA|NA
CASSHPAPGRSDTQYF
TGCGCCAGCAGCCACCCGGCGCCTGGGCGCTCAGATACGCAGTATTTT
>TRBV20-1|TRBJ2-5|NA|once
CSAYSGETQYF
TGCAGTGCTTACAGCGGGGAGACCCAGTACTTC
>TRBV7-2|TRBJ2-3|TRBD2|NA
CASSVRAGGFTDTQYF
TGTGCCAGCAGCGTTCGAGCGGGAGGGTTCACAGATACGCAGTATTTT
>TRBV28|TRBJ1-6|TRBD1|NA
CASSTGTGINSPLHF
TGTGCCAGCAGTACCGGGACAGGGATTAATTCACCCCTCCACTTT
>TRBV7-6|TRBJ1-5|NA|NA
CASSLAGGGMDQPQHF
TGTGCCAGCAGCTTAGCCGGGGGTGGAATGGATCAGCCCCAGCATTTT
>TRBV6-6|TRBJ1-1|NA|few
CASSYGGGMNTEAFF
TGTGCCAGCAGTTATGGGGGGGGCATGAACACTGAAGCTTTCTTT
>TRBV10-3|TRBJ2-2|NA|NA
CAISEGGTGELFF
TGTGCCATCAGTGAAGGGGGCACCGGGGAGCTGTTTTTT
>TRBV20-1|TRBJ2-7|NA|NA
CSALRISEQYF
TGCAGTGCTCTACGAATTTCGGAGCAGTACTTC
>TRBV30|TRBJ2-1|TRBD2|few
CAWAPDGLAGIEQFF
TGTGCCTGGGCCCCAGATGGACTAGCGGGAATTGAGCAGTTCTTC
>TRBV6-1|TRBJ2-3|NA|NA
CATGDGVWDTQYF
TGTGCCACGGGAGACGGAGTATGGGATACGCAGTATTTT
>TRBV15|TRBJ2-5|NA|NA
CATSRDQGTETQYF
TGTGCCACCAGCAGGGATCAGGGTACGGAGACCCAGTACTTC
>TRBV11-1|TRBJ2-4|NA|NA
CASRGDTKNIQYF
TGTGCCAGCAGGGGGGACACCAAAAACATTCAGTACTTC
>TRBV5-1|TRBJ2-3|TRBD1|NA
CASSSGTVRTDTQYF
TGCGCCAGCAGCTCGGGGACAGTACGCACAGATACGCAGTATTTT
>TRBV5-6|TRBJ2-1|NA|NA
CASSLWGQSFGNEQFF
TGTGCCAGCAGCTTGTGGGGGCAAAGTTTTGGGAATGAGCAGTTCTTC
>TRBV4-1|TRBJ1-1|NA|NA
CASSQLWRNTEAFF
TGCGCCAGCAGCCAATTGTGGAGAAACACTGAAGCTTTCTTT
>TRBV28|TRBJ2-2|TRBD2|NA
CASSLGGEGTGELFF
TGTGCCAGCAGTTTAGGAGGGGAGGGAACCGGGGAGCTGTTTTTT